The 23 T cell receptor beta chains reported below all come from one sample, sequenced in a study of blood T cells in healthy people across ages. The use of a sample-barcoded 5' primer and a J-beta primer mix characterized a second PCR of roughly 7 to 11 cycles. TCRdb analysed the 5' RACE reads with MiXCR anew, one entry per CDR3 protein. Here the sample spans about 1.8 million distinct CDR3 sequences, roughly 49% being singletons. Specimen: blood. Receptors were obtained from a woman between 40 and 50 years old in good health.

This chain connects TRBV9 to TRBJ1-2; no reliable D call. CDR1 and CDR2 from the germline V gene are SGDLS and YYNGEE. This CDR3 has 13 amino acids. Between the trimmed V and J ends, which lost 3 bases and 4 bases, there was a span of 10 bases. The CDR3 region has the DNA TGTGCCAGCAGCGGTTCCCTTTCCTATGGCTACACCTTC. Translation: CASSGSLSYGYTF.

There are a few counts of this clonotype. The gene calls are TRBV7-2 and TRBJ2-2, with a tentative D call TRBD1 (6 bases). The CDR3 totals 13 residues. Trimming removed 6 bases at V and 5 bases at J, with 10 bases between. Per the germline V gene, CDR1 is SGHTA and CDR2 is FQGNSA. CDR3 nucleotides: TGTGCCAGCAGTTTTAGGGGGACCGGGGAGCTGTTTTTT. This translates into CASSFRGTGELFF.

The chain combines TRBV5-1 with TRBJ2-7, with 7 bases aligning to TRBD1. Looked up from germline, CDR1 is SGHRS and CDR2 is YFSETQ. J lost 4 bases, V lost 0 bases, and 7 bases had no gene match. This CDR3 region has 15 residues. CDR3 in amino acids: CASSLASGTEYEQYF. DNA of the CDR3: TGCGCCAGCAGCTTGGCCTCCGGGACAGAGTACGAGCAGTACTTC. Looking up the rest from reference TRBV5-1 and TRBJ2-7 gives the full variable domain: KAGVTQTPRYLIKTRGQQVTLSCSPISGHRSVSWYQQTPGQGLQFLFEYFSETQRNKGNFPGRFSGRQFSNSRSEMNVSTLELGDSALYLCASSLASGTEYEQYFGPGTRLTVT.

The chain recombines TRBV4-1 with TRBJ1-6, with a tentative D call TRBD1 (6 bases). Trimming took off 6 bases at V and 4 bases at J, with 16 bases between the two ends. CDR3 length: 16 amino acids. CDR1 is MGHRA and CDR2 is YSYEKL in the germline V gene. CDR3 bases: TGCGCCAGCAGTCAGCTAGGGACACCATATAATTCACCCCTCCACTTT. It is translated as CASSQLGTPYNSPLHF.

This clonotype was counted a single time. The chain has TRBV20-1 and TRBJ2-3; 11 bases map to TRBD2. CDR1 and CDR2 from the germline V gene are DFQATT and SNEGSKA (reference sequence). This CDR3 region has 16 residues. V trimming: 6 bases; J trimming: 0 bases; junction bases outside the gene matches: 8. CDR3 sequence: CSATPLAGGSTDTQYF. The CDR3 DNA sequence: TGCAGTGCCACGCCTTTAGCGGGGGGGAGCACAGATACGCAGTATTTT.

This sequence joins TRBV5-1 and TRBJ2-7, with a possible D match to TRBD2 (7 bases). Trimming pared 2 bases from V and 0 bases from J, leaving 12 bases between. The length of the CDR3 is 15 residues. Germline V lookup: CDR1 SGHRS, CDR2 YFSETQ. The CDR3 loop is CASSFGAGASYEQYF. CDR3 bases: TGCGCCAGCAGCTTTGGTGCGGGGGCCTCCTACGAGCAGTACTTC.

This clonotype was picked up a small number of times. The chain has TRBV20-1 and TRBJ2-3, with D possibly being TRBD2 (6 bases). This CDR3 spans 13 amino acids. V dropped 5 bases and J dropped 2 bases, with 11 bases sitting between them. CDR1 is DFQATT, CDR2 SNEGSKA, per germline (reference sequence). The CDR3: CSAAGSNTDTQYF. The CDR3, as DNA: TGCAGTGCTGCGGGATCGAACACAGATACGCAGTATTTT.

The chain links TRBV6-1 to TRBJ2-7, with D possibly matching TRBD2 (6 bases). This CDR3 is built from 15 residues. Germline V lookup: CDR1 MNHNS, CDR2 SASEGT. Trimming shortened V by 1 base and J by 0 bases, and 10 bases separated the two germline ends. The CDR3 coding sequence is TGTGCCAGCAGTGAAGAACGGAGGGCCTCCTACGAGCAGTACTTC. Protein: CASSEERRASYEQYF.

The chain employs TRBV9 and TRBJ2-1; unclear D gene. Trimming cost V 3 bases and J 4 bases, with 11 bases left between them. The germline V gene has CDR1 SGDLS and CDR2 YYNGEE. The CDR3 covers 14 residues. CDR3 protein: CASSAPDKYNEQFF. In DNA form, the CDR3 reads TGTGCCAGCAGCGCCCCCGACAAATACAATGAGCAGTTCTTC.

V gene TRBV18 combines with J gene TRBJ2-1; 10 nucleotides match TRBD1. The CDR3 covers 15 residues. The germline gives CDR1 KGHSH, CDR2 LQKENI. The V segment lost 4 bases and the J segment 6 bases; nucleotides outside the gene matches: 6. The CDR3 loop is CASSRLGQGGNEQFF. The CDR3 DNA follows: TGTGCCAGCTCACGACTCGGACAGGGGGGCAATGAGCAGTTCTTC.

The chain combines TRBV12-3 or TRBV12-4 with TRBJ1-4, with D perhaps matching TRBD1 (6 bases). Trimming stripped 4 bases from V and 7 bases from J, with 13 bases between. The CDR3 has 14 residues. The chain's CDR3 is CASSSGQLGEKLFF. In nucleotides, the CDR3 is TGTGCCAGCAGTTCCGGACAGTTAGGTGAAAAACTGTTTTTT.

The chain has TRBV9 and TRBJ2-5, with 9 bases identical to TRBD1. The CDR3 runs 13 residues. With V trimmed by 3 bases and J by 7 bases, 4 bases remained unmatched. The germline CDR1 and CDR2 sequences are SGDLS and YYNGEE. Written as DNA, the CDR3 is TGTGCCAGCAGCGGGGACAGGGTGGGGACCCAGTACTTC. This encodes CASSGDRVGTQYF.

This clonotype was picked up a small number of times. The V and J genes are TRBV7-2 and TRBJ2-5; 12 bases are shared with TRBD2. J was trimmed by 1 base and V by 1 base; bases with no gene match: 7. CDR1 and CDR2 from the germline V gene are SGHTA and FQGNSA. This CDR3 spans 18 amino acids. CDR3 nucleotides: TGTGCCAGCAGCTTAGTTCCTAGCGGGGGGGCTGCCCAAGAGACCCAGTACTTC. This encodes CASSLVPSGGAAQETQYF.

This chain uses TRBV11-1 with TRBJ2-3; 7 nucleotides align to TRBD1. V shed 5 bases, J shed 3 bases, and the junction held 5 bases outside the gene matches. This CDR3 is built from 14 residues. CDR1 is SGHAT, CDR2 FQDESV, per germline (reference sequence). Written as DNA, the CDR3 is TGTGCCAGCAGCGAGCGACAGGGAACAGATACGCAGTATTTT. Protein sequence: CASSERQGTDTQYF.

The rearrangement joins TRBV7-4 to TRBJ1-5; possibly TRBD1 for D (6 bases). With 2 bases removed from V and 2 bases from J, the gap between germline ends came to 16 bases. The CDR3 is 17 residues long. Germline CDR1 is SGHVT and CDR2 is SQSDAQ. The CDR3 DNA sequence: TGTGCCAGCAGCTTATCGGGGGGGCCAGGAGGCAATCAGCCCCAGCATTTT. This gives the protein CASSLSGGPGGNQPQHF.

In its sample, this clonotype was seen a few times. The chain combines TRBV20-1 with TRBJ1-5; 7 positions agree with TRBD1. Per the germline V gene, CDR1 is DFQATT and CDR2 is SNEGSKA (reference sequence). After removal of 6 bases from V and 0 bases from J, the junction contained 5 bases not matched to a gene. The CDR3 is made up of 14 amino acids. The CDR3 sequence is CSAGTVYSNQPQHF. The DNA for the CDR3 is TGCAGTGCCGGGACAGTTTATAGCAATCAGCCCCAGCATTTT.

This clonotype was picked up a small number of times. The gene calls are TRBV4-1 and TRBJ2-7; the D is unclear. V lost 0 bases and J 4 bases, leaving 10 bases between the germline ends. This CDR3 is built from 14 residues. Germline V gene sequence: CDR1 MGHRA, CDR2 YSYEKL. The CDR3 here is CASSQDLRLYEQYF. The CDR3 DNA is TGCGCCAGCAGCCAAGATTTAAGGCTTTACGAGCAGTACTTC.

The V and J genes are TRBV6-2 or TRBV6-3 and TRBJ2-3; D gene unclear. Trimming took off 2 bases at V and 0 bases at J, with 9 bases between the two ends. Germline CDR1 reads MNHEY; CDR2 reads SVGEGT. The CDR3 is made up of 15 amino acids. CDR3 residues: CASSYPPASTDTQYF. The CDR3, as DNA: TGTGCCAGCAGTTACCCCCCTGCTAGCACAGATACGCAGTATTTT.

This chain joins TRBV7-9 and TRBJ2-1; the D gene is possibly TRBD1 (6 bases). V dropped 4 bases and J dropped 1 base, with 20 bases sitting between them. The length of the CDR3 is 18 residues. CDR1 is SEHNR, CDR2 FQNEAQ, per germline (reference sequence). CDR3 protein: CASSSRFRAGTSYNEQFF. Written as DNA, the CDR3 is TGTGCCAGCAGCTCAAGGTTCAGGGCAGGGACATCCTACAATGAGCAGTTCTTC.

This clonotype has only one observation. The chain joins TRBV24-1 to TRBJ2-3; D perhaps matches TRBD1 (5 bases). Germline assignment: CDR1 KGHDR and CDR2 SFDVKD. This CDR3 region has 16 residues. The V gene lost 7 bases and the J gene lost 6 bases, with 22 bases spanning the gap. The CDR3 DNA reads TGTGCCACCAGACCCCGAACAGGAACCAACGTGGATACGCAGTATTTT. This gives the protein CATRPRTGTNVDTQYF.

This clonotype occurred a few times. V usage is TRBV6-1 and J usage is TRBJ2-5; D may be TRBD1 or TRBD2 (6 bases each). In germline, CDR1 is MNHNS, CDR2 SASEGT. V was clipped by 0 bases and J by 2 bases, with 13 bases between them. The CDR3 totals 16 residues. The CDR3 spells CASSEAWGAGQETQYF. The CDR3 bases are TGTGCCAGCAGTGAAGCTTGGGGGGCCGGGCAAGAGACCCAGTACTTC.

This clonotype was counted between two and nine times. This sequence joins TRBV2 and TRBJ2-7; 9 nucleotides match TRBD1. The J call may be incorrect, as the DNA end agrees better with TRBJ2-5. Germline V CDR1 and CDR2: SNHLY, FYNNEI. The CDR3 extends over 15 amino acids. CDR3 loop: CASPGGQGFGETQYF. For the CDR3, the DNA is TGTGCCAGTCCAGGAGGACAGGGGTTCGGAGAGACCCAGTACTTC.

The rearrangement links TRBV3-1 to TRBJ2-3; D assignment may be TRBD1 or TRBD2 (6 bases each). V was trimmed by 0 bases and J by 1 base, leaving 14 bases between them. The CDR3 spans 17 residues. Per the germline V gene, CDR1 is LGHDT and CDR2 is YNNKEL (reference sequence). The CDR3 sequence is CASSQEGGGQRTDTQYF. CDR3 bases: TGTGCCAGCAGCCAAGAGGGGGGAGGACAGCGCACAGATACGCAGTATTTT.